The rows below give T cell receptor beta chains drawn from one sample of a study of T-cell memory formation after mild COVID-19. TCRdb fed the 5' RACE reads into MiXCR, producing one record per CDR3 protein. The data show 550,000 to 700,000 distinct CDR3 sequences, roughly 18% seen once. The sequenced sample was PBMCs or a T cell subset sorted from them (not recorded which). These receptors were obtained from an adult woman who had mild COVID-19 (a few samples of this study predate the infection). Cell type and time point are not known. Each CDR3 is given with its conserved first and last residue. D genes are given only for firm matches. Clone size appears in some rows only: once, few, many, or a class for an expanded clone.

V gene	J gene	clone size	D gene	CDR3 DNA	CDR3 protein
TRBV2	TRBJ2-3	-	TRBD2	TGTGCCAGCAGTGAACTAGCGGAGCAAAGCACAGATACGCAGTATTTT	CASSELAEQSTDTQYF
TRBV6-1	TRBJ1-2	-	TRBD1	TGTGCCAGCAGTGAGGAAGGGACAGGGAGGATTTTTGGCTACACCTTC	CASSEEGTGRIFGYTF
TRBV6-5	TRBJ2-7	-	-	TGTGCCAGCAGTACCCCTGGCTACGAGCAGTACTTC	CASSTPGYEQYF
TRBV5-1	TRBJ2-1	-	TRBD2	TGCGCCAGCAGCCTACCCGGGACTAGCTACAATGAGCAGTTCTTC	CASSLPGTSYNEQFF
TRBV12-3/TRBV12-4	TRBJ1-3	few	-	TGTGCCAGTAAAGGGGGGTTCTCTGGAAACACCATATATTTT	CASKGGFSGNTIYF
TRBV19	TRBJ2-3	-	-	TGTGCCAGTAGTATGGGATCCTGGGGAGATACGCAGTATTTT	CASSMGSWGDTQYF
TRBV7-7	TRBJ2-4	few	-	TGTGCCAGCAGCTTAGTGTGGGGGAACATTCAGTACTTC	CASSLVWGNIQYF
TRBV19	TRBJ2-5	few	-	TGTGCCAGTAGTCAAGAGTACCAAGAGACCCAGTACTTC	CASSQEYQETQYF
TRBV7-3	TRBJ2-2	few	-	TGTGCCAGCAGCTCCGTGAGGGGGGCGTCGGCCGGGGAGCTGTTTTTT	CASSSVRGASAGELFF
TRBV7-9	TRBJ1-2	-	-	TGTGCCAGCATCCGGTGGGGGGCATTATTGAACTATGGCTACACCTTC	CASIRWGALLNYGYTF
TRBV5-1	TRBJ2-1	many	TRBD2	TGCGCCAGCAGCTTGGAACTAGCGGGAGGTTCCAATGAGCAGTTCTTC	CASSLELAGGSNEQFF
TRBV25-1	TRBJ2-4	-	-	TGTGCCAGCAGTGACCCCACAGGGAGGGGTGGCATTCAGTACTTC	CASSDPTGRGGIQYF
TRBV24-1	TRBJ2-1	many	-	TGTGCCACCAGTGATTCGCTATACAATGAGCAGTTCTTC	CATSDSLYNEQFF
TRBV29-1	TRBJ2-4	-	TRBD2	TGCAGCGACGAAGGGGCTAGCGGGAGGTATACAAACATTCAGTACTTC	CSDEGASGRYTNIQYF
TRBV3-1	TRBJ2-5	-	-	TGTGCCAGCAGCCACCCACGGGGGACCCAGTACTTC	CASSHPRGTQYF
TRBV14	TRBJ2-7	few	TRBD1	TGTGCCAGCAGCCACAGGGGGCTCTTGTCCCCCGGTACCTACGAGCAGTACTTC	CASSHRGLLSPGTYEQYF
TRBV27	TRBJ2-7	-	TRBD1	TGTGCCAGCAGTTTATCCCAGGGGGCCCCGTACGAGCAGTACTTC	CASSLSQGAPYEQYF
TRBV12-3/TRBV12-4	TRBJ2-3	few	TRBD2	TGTGCCAGCAGTTCGGGACTAGCGGGGGCGGGAGATACGCAGTATTTT	CASSSGLAGAGDTQYF
TRBV9	TRBJ1-6	-	-	TGTGCCAGCAGCCCCTCCCCAGGGAATTACAATAATTCACCCCTCCACTTT	CASSPSPGNYNNSPLHF
TRBV9	TRBJ2-3	-	TRBD1	TGTGCCAGCAGCGTAGGAGAGGGGGCGTCGGATACGCAGTATTTT	CASSVGEGASDTQYF
TRBV3-1	TRBJ1-2	-	-	TGTGCCAGCAGCCAAGATCGTCAGGGAAATGGCTACACCTTC	CASSQDRQGNGYTF
TRBV11-1	TRBJ2-1	-	TRBD2	TGTGCCAGCAGCGCCGGGACTAGCGCATACTACAATGAGCAGTTCTTC	CASSAGTSAYYNEQFF
TRBV4-2	TRBJ2-7	few	TRBD2	TGTGCCAGCAGCCCTTTTAGCGGGGGAGGCGAGCAGTACTTC	CASSPFSGGGEQYF
TRBV9	TRBJ2-2	-	-	TGTGCCAGCAGCGCCACCGGGGAGCTGTTTTTT	CASSATGELFF
TRBV27	TRBJ2-2	-	TRBD1	TGTGCCAGCAGTCTGGACAGGGTGATAACCGGGGAGCTGTTTTTT	CASSLDRVITGELFF
TRBV5-1	TRBJ1-2	-	-	TGCGCCAGCAGCGAGGGCGCGGATGGCTACACCTTC	CASSEGADGYTF
TRBV11-3	TRBJ2-4	few	-	TGTGCCAGCAGCCCCCGATCTTGGCAATCGGGGGCCAAAAACATTCAGTACTTC	CASSPRSWQSGAKNIQYF
TRBV30	TRBJ1-5	-	-	TGTGCCTGGAGTTCCCGGGCAGGCGGGGGGCCCCAGCATTTT	CAWSSRAGGGPQHF
TRBV7-9	TRBJ2-1	few	TRBD2	TGTGCCAGCAGCTTAGCTAGCGGGAGGCGACTTGGTGAGCAGTTCTTC	CASSLASGRRLGEQFF
TRBV20-1	TRBJ1-6	few	-	TGCAGTGCTCGCACAGCGTCAGGCAATTCACCCCTCCACTTT	CSARTASGNSPLHF
TRBV29-1	TRBJ1-1	-	TRBD1	TGCAGCGCCTGGGACAGTTTCACTGAAGCTTTCTTT	CSAWDSFTEAFF
TRBV5-4	TRBJ1-5	many	-	TGTGCCAGCAGCCCGGGCAGGCGGTTTAGCAATCAGCCCCAGCATTTT	CASSPGRRFSNQPQHF
TRBV7-9	TRBJ1-4	-	-	TGTGCCAGCTTATCGGGGACTAATGAAAAACTGTTTTTT	CASLSGTNEKLFF
TRBV12-3/TRBV12-4	TRBJ2-3	few	-	TGTGCCAGCAGTTTAATGGCGGGAGATACGCAGTATTTT	CASSLMAGDTQYF
TRBV18	TRBJ1-6	-	TRBD1	TGTGCCAGCTCACCGGGACAGGCGGTGAATTCACCCCTCCACTTT	CASSPGQAVNSPLHF
TRBV11-3	TRBJ2-1	few	TRBD2	TGTGCCAGCAGCCCGACTAGCGGGAGAGGTCTCTACAATGAGCAGTTCTTC	CASSPTSGRGLYNEQFF
TRBV4-2	TRBJ2-3	few	TRBD2	TGTGCCAGCAGCCAAGACGTGTCTAGCGGGGGTGCAGATACGCAGTATTTT	CASSQDVSSGGADTQYF
TRBV4-1	TRBJ2-2	-	TRBD2	TGCGCCAGCAGCCGCCCGGGAGGGGTCGACACCGGGGAGCTGTTTTTT	CASSRPGGVDTGELFF
TRBV24-1	TRBJ1-1	-	TRBD1	TGTGCCACCAGTGACGGGACAGGGCTTATGAACACTGAAGCTTTCTTT	CATSDGTGLMNTEAFF
TRBV10-3	TRBJ2-5	many	-	TGTGCCATCAGTTTTTCAGGACTATCGGAGACCCAGTACTTC	CAISFSGLSETQYF
TRBV12-3/TRBV12-4	TRBJ1-6	few	-	TGTGCCAGCAGTTTAGGCGTCTCTTCACCCCTCCACTTT	CASSLGVSSPLHF
TRBV6-4	TRBJ1-2	-	-	TGTGCCAGCATCGGGTGTGGCTACACCTTC	CASIGCGYTF
TRBV12-3/TRBV12-4	TRBJ2-7	few	-	TGTGCCAGCAGTCCTCGGACAGCGAGCTCCTACGAGCAGTACTTC	CASSPRTASSYEQYF
TRBV10-3	TRBJ2-7	few	TRBD1	TGTGCCATCAGCGCCGGACAGGGGTCCTACGAGCAGTACTTC	CAISAGQGSYEQYF
TRBV6-5	TRBJ2-1	few	-	TGTGCCAGCAGTTACTCGATAGGAGTCCACAATGAGCAGTTCTTC	CASSYSIGVHNEQFF
TRBV12-3/TRBV12-4	TRBJ2-7	-	TRBD2	TGTGCCAGCAGCCAACACACTAGCGGACCTTACGAGCAGTACTTC	CASSQHTSGPYEQYF
TRBV4-3	TRBJ2-1	few	TRBD2	TGCGCCAGCAGCCAAGATAGACTAGCGTTATCCTACAATGAGCAGTTCTTC	CASSQDRLALSYNEQFF